The 28 T cell receptor beta chains reported below all come from one sample, sequenced in a study of blood T cell repertoires in COVID-19. Profiling relied on immunoSEQ multiplex PCR, and the TCRdb table lists in-frame clones only, not all of them. The table lists under 200,000 clones, about 74% of them singletons, with 8% to 9.5% in the top ten. Sequencing input: peripheral blood. The receptors shown here come from a man between 60 and 75 years old with acute or convalescent COVID-19.

The chain joins TRBV6-2 or TRBV6-3 to TRBJ2-1; 13 bases are shared with TRBD2. Germline CDR1 and CDR2: MNHEY and SVGEGT. This CDR3 spans 15 amino acids. Germline trimming cut 10 bases from V and 7 bases from J; bases unmatched to any gene: 10. The CDR3 sequence is CATNPRGLAGNEQFF. In DNA, the CDR3 is TGTGCCACCAACCCCCGGGGACTAGCGGGGAATGAGCAGTTCTTC.

V usage is TRBV6-5 and J usage is TRBJ1-1; D may be TRBD1 (5 bases). Trimming shortened V by 0 bases and J by 4 bases, and 12 bases separated the two germline ends. Germline-derived CDR1 and CDR2 are MNHEY and SVGAGI. The CDR3 has 15 residues. CDR3 DNA: TGTGCCAGCAGTTACTCGGTGGGGGGTCTCACTGAAGCTTTCTTT. Amino acids: CASSYSVGGLTEAFF.

This chain uses TRBV19 with TRBJ1-1, with a weak D call TRBD1 (6 bases). The germline V gene encodes CDR1 LNHDA and CDR2 SQIVND (reference sequence). The CDR3 runs 14 residues. V gave up 4 bases and J gave up 1 base, with 10 bases separating them. CDR3 sequence: CASSTGHPNTEAFF. The CDR3 DNA follows: TGTGCCAGTAGTACGGGACACCCGAACACTGAAGCTTTCTTT.

The J gene is TRBJ2-7, the V gene TRBV5-8; weak D call: TRBD2 (6 bases). The V and J ends lost 0 bases and 3 bases respectively, with 13 bases between them. The CDR3 consists of 15 residues. Germline V gives CDR1 SGHTS, CDR2 YDEGEE. The chain's CDR3 is CASSLAITDYYEQYF. CDR3 in DNA: TGTGCCAGCAGCTTGGCAATAACGGACTACTACGAGCAGTACTTC.

The genes are TRBV30 and TRBJ1-2; D may be TRBD1 (5 bases). Trimming pared 1 base from V and 8 bases from J, leaving 11 bases between. CDR1 and CDR2 (germline): GTSNPN, SVGIG (reference sequence). The CDR3 loop spans 12 amino acids. CDR3 region: CAWSAGVGGYTF. The CDR3 DNA reads as TGTGCCTGGAGTGCGGGGGTAGGGGGCTACACCTTC.

CDR3 sequence: CASSKLSSRNTGELFF. The DNA of the CDR3 is TGTGCCAGCAGTAAACTTTCGTCCCGCAACACCGGGGAGCTGTTTTTT. The rearrangement links TRBV6-2 or TRBV6-3 to TRBJ2-2; no firm D call. Germline CDR1 MNHEY, CDR2 SVGEGT. There are 16 residues in the CDR3. V gave up 5 bases and J gave up 2 bases, with 15 bases separating them.

The rearrangement joins TRBV5-6 to TRBJ1-2; D might be TRBD1 (6 bases). Germline V gene sequence: CDR1 SGHDT, CDR2 YYEEEE. Trimming stripped 4 bases from V and 5 bases from J, with 12 bases between. The CDR3 is made up of 13 amino acids. CDR3 region: CASSPGQLYGYTF. CDR3 nucleotide sequence: TGTGCCAGCAGCCCCGGACAGCTGTATGGCTACACCTTC.

V gene TRBV6-1 combines with J gene TRBJ2-3; 7 positions agree with TRBD1. The V gene's germline CDR1 is MNHNS and CDR2 SASEGT. The V gene end was trimmed by 0 bases and the J gene end by 3 bases; junction bases not matched to a gene: 9. This CDR3 has 17 residues. CDR3 nucleotides: TGTGCCAGCAGTGAAGCGCTTCAGGACAGGAAAACAGATACGCAGTATTTT. This translates into CASSEALQDRKTDTQYF.

The chain combines TRBV11-2 with TRBJ1-3; D is ambiguous. Germline loops: CDR1 SGHAT, CDR2 FQNNGV. The CDR3 spans 14 residues. V was pared by 5 bases and J by 4 bases, with 12 bases between. CDR3 sequence reads: CASSEPLVGNTIYF. The DNA of the CDR3 is TGTGCCAGCAGCGAGCCTTTGGTAGGAAACACCATATATTTT.

The chain combines TRBV27 with TRBJ2-1; 8 bases are a match to TRBD1. J gave up 6 bases and V 2 bases, and 6 bases lay outside the gene matches. Germline V gene data show CDR1 as MNHEY and CDR2 as SMNVEV (reference sequence). CDR3 size: 15 residues. CDR3 DNA: TGTGCCAGCAGTTTAAGGACAGGGACCTCCAATGAGCAGTTCTTC. It specifies CASSLRTGTSNEQFF.

The J gene is TRBJ2-7, the V gene TRBV7-2; D unresolved. This CDR3 is built from 14 residues. The germline V and J ends were trimmed by 4 bases and 2 bases, with 12 bases remaining between them. Germline V gene lookup returns CDR1 SGHTA and CDR2 FQGNSA. CDR3 sequence reads: CASSSFDGAYEQYF. The CDR3 DNA sequence: TGTGCCAGCAGCTCCTTTGACGGAGCCTACGAGCAGTACTTC.

Only one count was recorded for this clone. The chain links TRBV18 to TRBJ2-7, with TRBD1 as a possible D gene (5 bases). Germline V gene sequence: CDR1 KGHSH, CDR2 LQKENI. Trimming pared 3 bases from V and 3 bases from J, leaving 12 bases between. The CDR3 consists of 14 residues. In DNA, the CDR3 is TGTGCCAGCTCACCCCCGGACACCTACTACGAGCAGTACTTC. Its translation: CASSPPDTYYEQYF.

The genes are TRBV5-1 and TRBJ2-6; D possibly corresponds to TRBD2 (5 bases). V lost 4 bases to trimming and J lost 0 bases, with 11 bases between them. The CDR3 is made up of 16 amino acids. Germline V gives CDR1 SGHRS, CDR2 YFSETQ. The CDR3 DNA follows: TGCGCCAGCAGCAATGAGGGTCTCTCTGGGGCCAACGTCCTGACTTTC. Translated, it gives CASSNEGLSGANVLTF.

This rearrangement joins TRBV18 to TRBJ2-1; 8 bases align to TRBD1. Trimming at V came to 0 bases and at J to 6 bases, leaving 7 bases not matched to a gene. CDR3 length: 16 residues. In germline, CDR1 is KGHSH, CDR2 LQKENI. The CDR3 nucleotides are TGTGCCAGCTCACCACCGTATGGGACAGGCCCCAATGAGCAGTTCTTC. The encoded protein is CASSPPYGTGPNEQFF.

This chain links TRBV7-9 with TRBJ1-2; 8 nucleotides line up with TRBD1. The CDR3 is made up of 16 amino acids. J lost 4 bases, V lost 4 bases, and 11 bases had no gene match. Germline V gives CDR1 SEHNR, CDR2 FQNEAQ (reference sequence). CDR3 bases: TGTGCCAGCAGCTCCTTAGACAGGGGAGCAGGCTATGGCTACACCTTC. Protein sequence: CASSSLDRGAGYGYTF.

A single count supports this clone. This chain uses TRBV27 with TRBJ1-1, with D unresolved. Germline loops: CDR1 MNHEY, CDR2 SMNVEV (reference sequence). This CDR3 comprises 13 residues. Trimming took 4 bases from V and 5 from J, leaving 11 bases between them. The CDR3 loop reads CASSSRPETEAFF. In DNA form, the CDR3 reads TGTGCCAGCAGTTCCCGCCCGGAGACTGAAGCTTTCTTT.

The rearrangement joins TRBV4-3 to TRBJ1-2, with 8 bases aligning to TRBD1. Trimming cost V 3 bases and J 1 base; bases outside gene matches: 10. CDR3 length: 17 amino acids. Per the germline V gene, CDR1 is LGHNA and CDR2 is YSLEER. CDR3 protein: CASSHTDRALFNYGYTF. The CDR3 nucleotides are TGCGCCAGCAGCCATACGGACAGGGCGCTGTTTAACTATGGCTACACCTTC.

The chain recombines TRBV5-6 with TRBJ1-2; maybe TRBD1 (6 bases). The V gene's germline CDR1 is SGHDT and CDR2 YYEEEE. Trimming removed 3 bases at V and 7 bases at J, with 19 bases between. The CDR3 spans 15 residues. The CDR3 DNA reads as TGTGCCAGCAGCTGGGGGACAAGCTCCAATCGTGGCTACACCTTC. Translating it yields CASSWGTSSNRGYTF.

V gene TRBV15 combines with J gene TRBJ1-1; 8 positions agree with TRBD1. Unmatched junction bases numbered 6, after V lost 0 bases and J lost 6 bases. Germline V gene lookup returns CDR1 LNHNV and CDR2 YYDKDF (reference sequence). This CDR3 comprises 15 residues. Written as DNA, the CDR3 is TGTGCCACCAGCAGAGATCGGACAGGGTTCGCTGAAGCTTTCTTT. Residues: CATSRDRTGFAEAFF.

V is TRBV5-1 and J is TRBJ2-2; D is perhaps TRBD1 (5 bases). This CDR3 is built from 13 residues. V lost 2 bases and J lost 7, with 9 bases in between. Looked up from germline, CDR1 is SGHRS and CDR2 is YFSETQ. The CDR3 bases are TGCGCCAGCAGCTTAAGGGGTCACGGGGAGCTGTTTTTT. Amino acids: CASSLRGHGELFF.

The chain has TRBV6-1 and TRBJ2-7; 9 nucleotides line up with TRBD1. V was pared by 2 bases and J by 3 bases, with 5 bases of the junction left unmatched. Germline values: CDR1 MNHNS, CDR2 SASEGT. The CDR3 sequence is 15 residues long. CDR3 amino acids: CASSERTGEIYEQYF. CDR3 coding DNA: TGTGCCAGCAGTGAAAGGACAGGGGAAATCTACGAGCAGTACTTC.

The rearrangement links TRBV21-1 to TRBJ1-6; the DNA was not used to check the table's D call, TRBD1. TRBV21-1 is a known pseudogene. The CDR3 has 15 amino acids. DNA for the CDR3: TGTGCCAGCAGCAAAGGTGGGGCGGCTCGGTCACCCCTCCACTTT. This codes for CASSKGGAARSPLHF.

The chain carries TRBV24-1 and TRBJ1-5; 7 nucleotides line up with TRBD1. The CDR3 runs to 15 residues. The ends lost 4 bases at V and 2 bases at J; junction bases unmatched: 4. The germline V gene encodes CDR1 KGHDR and CDR2 SFDVKD. CDR3 in amino acids: CATSESDRGNQPQHF. DNA of the CDR3: TGTGCCACCAGTGAATCCGACAGGGGCAATCAGCCCCAGCATTTT.

This clone was observed a few times. V is TRBV5-1 and J is TRBJ1-4, with D unresolved. CDR1 is SGHRS, CDR2 YFSETQ, per germline. Trimming stripped 7 bases from V and 0 bases from J, with 10 bases between. The CDR3 has 14 amino acids. Here the CDR3 DNA reads TGCGCCAGCGGGGAGCTTGCAACTAATGAAAAACTGTTTTTT. This codes for CASGELATNEKLFF. The entire variable domain, with the rest obtained from reference TRBV5-1 and TRBJ1-4, is as follows: KAGVTQTPRYLIKTRGQQVTLSCSPISGHRSVSWYQQTPGQGLQFLFEYFSETQRNKGNFPGRFSGRQFSNSRSEMNVSTLELGDSALYLCASGELATNEKLFFGSGTQLSVL.

The V call is TRBV6-2 or TRBV6-3, the J call TRBJ2-1; 7 bases align to TRBD1. Trimming cost V 6 bases and J 4 bases; bases outside gene matches: 9. Germline V gene data show CDR1 as MNHEY and CDR2 as SVGEGT. This CDR3 comprises 15 residues. CDR3 sequence (DNA): TGTGCCAGCAGCACGGACAGGCCGGTTTACAATGAGCAGTTCTTC. This translates into CASSTDRPVYNEQFF.

The chain links TRBV18 to TRBJ2-7; D not certain. Germline CDR1 is KGHSH and CDR2 is LQKENI. Trimming took 0 bases from V and 4 from J, leaving 4 bases between them. The CDR3 spans 12 residues. The CDR3 is CASSPPSYEQYF. The DNA of the CDR3 is TGTGCCAGCTCACCACCGTCTTACGAGCAGTACTTC.

The J gene is TRBJ1-4, the V gene TRBV27; no reliable D call. The CDR3 spans 19 residues. Trimming cost V 2 bases and J 0 bases, with 19 bases left between them. Germline V gene sequence: CDR1 MNHEY, CDR2 SMNVEV (reference sequence). The CDR3 DNA reads TGTGCCAGCAGTTTAAGGGCGTGGTGGGAGGATGCAACTAATGAAAAACTGTTTTTT. Translating gives CASSLRAWWEDATNEKLFF.

The chain carries TRBV7-2 and TRBJ2-3; 9 nucleotides agree with TRBD2. Germline-derived CDR1 and CDR2 are SGHTA and FQGNSA. J gave up 0 bases and V 5 bases, and 9 bases lay outside the gene matches. The CDR3 has 17 residues. Written as DNA, the CDR3 is TGTGCCAGCAGCCCCCGGGTAGCGGGGGCCAGCACAGATACGCAGTATTTT. It codes for CASSPRVAGASTDTQYF. Using reference TRBV7-2 and TRBJ2-3 for the parts outside the CDR3, the full variable domain is GAGVSQSPSNKVTEKGKDVELRCDPISGHTALYWYRQSLGQGLEFLIYFQGNSAPDKSGLPSDRFSAERTGGSVSTLTIQRTQQEDSAVYLCASSPRVAGASTDTQYFGPGTRLTVL.